This T cell receptor (beta chain) derives from a study of blood T cell repertoires in COVID-19. Looking at the study overall: Samples taken during acute and convalescent COVID-19 were collected in the United States, Italy and Spain.

The germline V gene encodes CDR1 SGHNT and CDR2 YENEEA. The trim removed 5 bases at V and 2 bases at J, leaving 9 bases unmatched. The CDR3 contains 16 residues. Generated by immunoSEQ multiplex PCR, the TCRdb table keeps only in-frame clones and is missing some. The data contain some 150,000 clones, roughly 87% of them singletons. The clonotype comes from a woman aged 50 to 60 with acute or convalescent COVID-19. The genes are TRBV11-3 and TRBJ2-5, with 9 nucleotides matching TRBD1. Sequenced input: peripheral blood. The CDR3 nucleotides are TGTGCCAGCAGCCGTTCGTCCGGGACAGGGCAAGAGACCCAGTACTTC. Encoded protein: CASSRSSGTGQETQYF.